This T cell receptor beta chain is from a study of response to subunit inactivated influenza vaccine. MiXCR was run by TCRdb on the RT-PCR reads, yielding one entry per CDR3 protein. The profile covers roughly 620,000 distinct CDR3 sequences, with 11% appearing a single time and approximately 10% taken by the ten largest. Germline trimming cut 2 bases from V and 5 bases from J; bases unmatched to any gene: 2. The germline gives CDR1 SGHRS, CDR2 YFSETQ. The CDR3 spans 15 residues. In addition, the sample was reused for a study of T cells expressing NK-cell markers. As reported in that work: As the method of synthesis, 5'RACE template switching with UMIs yielded TCR beta cDNA. The study did not resolve the HCMV specificity of expanded NKG2C+ T cell clones.

This specimen was PBMCs from blood, taken on the day of vaccination. This chain connects TRBV5-1 to TRBJ1-6; 9 nucleotides match TRBD1. The TCR originated in a man over 45 who received an inactivated influenza vaccine. This chain's CDR3 is CASSLRTGDNSPLHF. In nucleotides, the CDR3 is TGCGCCAGCAGCTTAAGGACAGGGGATAATTCACCCCTCCACTTT.